Following are 8 T cell receptor beta chains from one sample sequenced in a study of vaccination effects on CD4 cells after COVID-19. Their specific antigens are unknown. The repertoire was sequenced with immunoSEQ multiplex PCR; TCRdb's copy has only in-frame clones and lacks some. The sample includes approximately 33,000 clones, around 72% of them seen just once. Using viral peptide pools, the ViraFEST assay grew out antigen-specific CD4+ T cells prior to sequencing. Investigators separated out CD4+ T cells once less than 11 days of culture had passed. PCR showed that the person got SARS-CoV-2 infection at some point between March and December 2020. The sample in question was CD4+ T cells from PBMCs cultured with HCoV-NL63 spike peptides, obtained before COVID-19 vaccination. The receptors were sampled from a human donor who had a prior SARS-CoV-2 infection.

The gene calls are TRBV19 and TRBJ1-1; perhaps TRBD1 as D (5 bases). V lost 3 bases and J 0 bases, leaving 17 bases between the germline ends. The CDR3 runs 17 residues. Per germline, CDR1 LNHDA and CDR2 SQIVND (reference sequence). The CDR3 is CASSILGSGSLNTEAFF. The CDR3 region has the DNA TGTGCCAGTAGTATTCTGGGTTCAGGGAGCTTGAACACTGAAGCTTTCTTT.

This clone was counted only a few times. The V call is TRBV4-2, the J call TRBJ2-7; no reliable D call. CDR3 length: 15 residues. Germline CDR1 and CDR2: LGHNA and YNFKEQ. V dropped 4 bases and J dropped 0 bases, with 13 bases sitting between them. The DNA for the CDR3 is TGTGCCAGCAGCCTATCCCATGAAGCCTCCTACGAGCAGTACTTC. It specifies CASSLSHEASYEQYF.

This chain connects TRBV5-1 to TRBJ1-6; maybe TRBD1 (5 bases). Looked up from germline, CDR1 is SGHRS and CDR2 is YFSETQ. CDR3 length: 16 residues. Trimming cost V 4 bases and J 4 bases, with 15 bases left between them. The CDR3 bases are TGCGCCAGCAGCGACTTTTTGGCAGGGTATAATTCACCCCTCCACTTT. It specifies CASSDFLAGYNSPLHF.

V is TRBV6-5 and J is TRBJ2-2, with D uncertain. V was cut by 5 bases and J by 1 base, with 8 bases left in between. This CDR3 has 14 residues. Germline CDR1 reads MNHEY; CDR2 reads SVGAGI. In DNA form, the CDR3 reads TGTGCCAGCAGTCGGTCCTTGAACACCGGGGAGCTGTTTTTT. Its protein is CASSRSLNTGELFF.

V and J are TRBV6-2 or TRBV6-3 and TRBJ2-5, with unresolved D. Germline V gene lookup returns CDR1 MNHEY and CDR2 SVGEGT. V was cut by 2 bases and J by 3 bases, with 7 bases left in between. The CDR3 has 13 amino acids. The CDR3 bases are TGTGCCAGCAGTTACGACTTAAAAGAGACCCAGTACTTC. Translated, it gives CASSYDLKETQYF.

The rearrangement uses TRBV6-1 and TRBJ1-6; D perhaps matches TRBD1 (6 bases). From germline, CDR1 is MNHNS and CDR2 SASEGT. V gave up 3 bases and J gave up 8 bases, with 14 bases separating them. The CDR3 runs 15 residues. CDR3 region: CASSDSGVGDSPLHF. CDR3 in DNA: TGTGCCAGCAGTGATTCAGGGGTTGGTGATTCACCCCTCCACTTT.

This clone has a single count. The chain has TRBV27 and TRBJ2-3; tentative D call: TRBD1 (6 bases). There are 16 residues in the CDR3. CDR1 is MNHEY and CDR2 is SMNVEV in the germline V gene (reference sequence). Trimming shortened V by 8 bases and J by 7 bases, and 25 bases separated the two germline ends. The DNA for the CDR3 is TGTGCCAGCCCGCTTGGGGACACCCACGCCCGCTATACGCAGTATTTT. Protein: CASPLGDTHARYTQYF.

This chain uses TRBV7-3 with TRBJ1-3; D is unclear. Per germline, CDR1 SGHTA and CDR2 FQGTGA. The CDR3 has 13 residues. V lost 0 bases and J lost 2, with 2 bases in between. CDR3 region: CASSLTPGNTIYF. Written as DNA, the CDR3 is TGTGCCAGCAGCTTAACCCCTGGAAACACCATATATTTT.